The 17 T cell receptor beta chains in this list originate from one sample, sequenced in a study of blood T cells in healthy people across ages. A second PCR, run for about 6 to 11 cycles, used a sample-barcoded 5' primer plus a J-beta primer mix. Using its own MiXCR run on the 5' RACE reads, TCRdb lists one record per CDR3 protein. The sample has over a million distinct CDR3 sequences; 40% to 45% are singletons. The sequenced sample was blood. All receptors come from a woman aged 18-29 years in good health.

The CDR3 nucleotides are TGTGCCAGCATCTTGGGCAGCGGGGTATACCAAGAGACCCAGTACTTC. Amino acids: CASILGSGVYQETQYF. The V and J genes are TRBV12-3 or TRBV12-4 and TRBJ2-5; 7 bases are a match to TRBD2. The CDR3 has 16 residues. Trimming took 7 bases from V and 0 from J; bases not matched to a gene: 11.

The genes are TRBV14 and TRBJ2-5, with D possibly matching TRBD2 (6 bases). The germline V gene encodes CDR1 SGHDN and CDR2 FVKESK. This CDR3 comprises 16 residues. The V gene lost 0 bases and the J gene lost 3 bases, with 14 bases spanning the gap. The CDR3 loop is CASSQDLGGVEETQYF. The DNA for the CDR3 is TGTGCCAGCAGCCAAGATCTGGGCGGGGTAGAAGAGACCCAGTACTTC.

The sample holds a few counts of this clonotype. This chain uses TRBV9 with TRBJ2-7; the D gene could be TRBD1 or TRBD2 (5 bases each). The length of the CDR3 is 14 residues. From germline, CDR1 is SGDLS and CDR2 YYNGEE. V was trimmed by 7 bases and J by 5 bases, leaving 19 bases between them. As DNA, the CDR3 is TGTGCCAGCGGTGGGACGGGCTTTTTGGACGAGCAGTACTTC. Residues: CASGGTGFLDEQYF.

The CDR3 sequence is CASSQEGQGRIEQYF. CDR3 sequence (DNA): TGCGCCAGCAGCCAAGAAGGACAGGGGAGGATCGAGCAGTACTTC. This sequence joins TRBV4-1 and TRBJ2-5; 9 nucleotides agree with TRBD1. The DNA end is a closer match to TRBJ2-7, so the J assignment may be wrong. The CDR3 consists of 15 residues. Germline CDR1 MGHRA, CDR2 YSYEKL.

The chain has TRBV7-8 and TRBJ2-7, with D tentatively TRBD1 (6 bases). Germline V gene lookup returns CDR1 SGHVS and CDR2 FQNEAQ. Trimming pared 1 base from V and 2 bases from J, leaving 18 bases between. This CDR3 is built from 17 residues. CDR3 DNA sequence: TGTGCCAGCAGCTTAGGACCACAGGGTTTATCCCCCTACGAGCAGTACTTC. Its protein is CASSLGPQGLSPYEQYF.

This rearrangement joins TRBV12-3 or TRBV12-4 to TRBJ1-6, with D tentatively TRBD1 (6 bases). This CDR3 spans 16 amino acids. V gave up 7 bases and J gave up 0 bases, with 13 bases separating them. Written as DNA, the CDR3 is TGTGCCAGCACCGCAGGGGCGAGCTCCTATAATTCACCCCTCCACTTT. Its protein product is CASTAGASSYNSPLHF.

The V gene is TRBV27, the J gene TRBJ2-2, with 8 bases lining up with TRBD2. Trimming at V came to 4 bases and at J to 1 base, leaving 8 bases not matched to a gene. The CDR3 runs 17 residues. Germline CDR1 reads MNHEY; CDR2 reads SMNVEV (reference sequence). The CDR3 is CASSSPVLAGNTGELFF. As DNA, the CDR3 is TGTGCCAGCAGTTCCCCTGTGCTAGCGGGGAACACCGGGGAGCTGTTTTTT.

This chain joins TRBV20-1 and TRBJ1-3; no reliable D call. V was cut by 3 bases and J by 4 bases, with 7 bases left in between. The length of the CDR3 is 12 residues. In germline, CDR1 is DFQATT, CDR2 SNEGSKA (reference sequence). CDR3 protein: CSARFPGNTIYF. The CDR3 bases are TGCAGTGCTAGGTTCCCAGGAAACACCATATATTTT.

The V gene is TRBV12-3 or TRBV12-4, the J gene TRBJ1-5, with D possibly matching TRBD1 (5 bases). V was trimmed by 1 base and J by 5 bases, leaving 9 bases between them. The CDR3 totals 14 residues. This CDR3 reads CASSLERGDQPQHF. In DNA, the CDR3 is TGTGCCAGCAGTTTAGAAAGGGGCGATCAGCCCCAGCATTTT.

This clonotype turned up a few times. In DNA form, the CDR3 reads TGTGCCAGCAGCCCTGGACAGGGAGGCTACAATCAGCCCCAGCATTTT. Its translation is CASSPGQGGYNQPQHF. The V gene is TRBV11-2, the J gene TRBJ1-5; 8 nucleotides agree with TRBD1. The CDR3 has 16 amino acids. The junction had 9 bases not matched to a gene; V was cut back by 5 bases and J by 3 bases. CDR1 is SGHAT, CDR2 FQNNGV, per germline.

The rearrangement uses TRBV20-1 and TRBJ1-2; D is unresolved. Trimming removed 6 bases from V and 0 bases from J, with 11 bases in between. The CDR3 runs 13 residues. Germline assignment: CDR1 DFQATT and CDR2 SNEGSKA (reference sequence). The CDR3 nucleotides read TGCAGTGCCAAGACACAACCTAACTATGGCTACACCTTC. This codes for CSAKTQPNYGYTF.

The chain links TRBV6-2 or TRBV6-3 to TRBJ1-5, with TRBD1 identical over 7 bases. The V gene end was trimmed by 5 bases and the J gene end by 2 bases; junction bases not matched to a gene: 9. Looked up from germline, CDR1 is MNHEY and CDR2 is SVGEGT. The CDR3 is made up of 16 amino acids. The CDR3 loop reads CASSDYRGYGNQPQHF. The CDR3 region has the DNA TGTGCCAGCAGTGACTACAGGGGCTATGGCAATCAGCCCCAGCATTTT.

A few counts support this clonotype. The gene calls are TRBV27 and TRBJ2-1; TRBD2 might be the D (5 bases). Trimming took off 1 base at V and 7 bases at J, with 8 bases between the two ends. Germline V gene sequence: CDR1 MNHEY, CDR2 SMNVEV (reference sequence). The CDR3 sequence is 13 residues long. In DNA form, the CDR3 reads TGTGCCAGCAGTTTATTTAGCGCGAATGAGCAGTTCTTC. Amino acid sequence: CASSLFSANEQFF.

The chain links TRBV11-2 to TRBJ2-1; 10 nucleotides line up with TRBD2. Germline V gene data show CDR1 as SGHAT and CDR2 as FQNNGV. The CDR3 loop spans 19 amino acids. After removal of 1 base from V and 0 bases from J, the junction contained 9 bases not matched to a gene. The CDR3 region has the DNA TGTGCCAGCAGCTTAGGGTTTAGCGGGGGGCGAAGCTCCTACAATGAGCAGTTCTTC. This sequence encodes CASSLGFSGGRSSYNEQFF. The full variable domain, its missing parts supplied by reference TRBV11-2 and TRBJ2-1, is EAGVAQSPRYKIIEKRQSVAFWCNPISGHATLYWYQQILGQGPKLLIQFQNNGVVDDSQLPKDRFSAERLKGVDSTLKIQPAKLEDSAVYLCASSLGFSGGRSSYNEQFFGPGTRLTVL.

This clonotype was recorded many times. This chain uses TRBV12-3 or TRBV12-4 with TRBJ1-2; no clear D gene. Trimming left V 5 bases short and J 8 bases short, with 18 bases between. The CDR3 covers 14 residues. This CDR3 reads CASSPPDPLGGYTF. The CDR3 bases are TGTGCCAGCAGTCCCCCGGATCCTTTGGGCGGCTACACCTTC.

The gene calls are TRBV7-8 and TRBJ1-5; no clear D. Germline values: CDR1 SGHVS, CDR2 FQNEAQ. With 1 base removed from V and 7 bases from J, the gap between germline ends came to 8 bases. The CDR3 consists of 13 residues. CDR3 in amino acids: CASSLDGWQPQHF. As DNA, the CDR3 is TGTGCCAGCAGCTTAGACGGTTGGCAGCCCCAGCATTTT.

The chain uses TRBV9 and TRBJ1-2; TRBD1 is a possible D gene (5 bases). The CDR3 sequence is 14 residues long. Trimming took 0 bases from V and 7 from J, leaving 13 bases between them. Per germline, CDR1 SGDLS and CDR2 YYNGEE. The CDR3 coding sequence is TGTGCCAGCAGCGTAGGAGGCAGGGTCTTTGGCTACACCTTC. Translated: CASSVGGRVFGYTF.